The clone carrying this T cell receptor beta chain turned up a few times. The target antigen is unknown. Investigators isolated RNA and reverse transcribed it into cDNA to act as the sequencing template. Sequenced by immunoSEQ multiplex PCR; TCRdb stores in-frame clones only, minus some. Altogether 30,000 to 45,000 clones are present, roughly half being singletons, with the ten largest covering 1.8%. The sample comes from a study of CD8+ T cells in alopecia areata. Regarding the study as a whole: Sequencing of scalp tissue also captures the resident alphabeta T cells of normal skin.

Researchers sorted CD4+ cells into CD25+CD127- cells for several patients. Collection of lesional scalp punch biopsies and peripheral blood was performed in alopecia areata patients. Isolation of CD4+ and CD8+ T cells from PBMCs was achieved by sorting. Per germline, CDR1 SGHKS and CDR2 YYEKEE (reference sequence). This CDR3 region has 16 residues. V shed 0 bases and J shed 0 bases, with 10 bases lying between them. The specimen sequenced was CD4+ Tregs sorted from blood. The source is a human donor with alopecia areata. V and J are TRBV5-5 and TRBJ1-3; the D is unclear. CDR3 in amino acids: CASSLVSESSGNTIYF. The CDR3 DNA sequence: TGTGCCAGCAGCTTGGTATCCGAGAGCTCTGGAAACACCATATATTTT.